This TCR beta chain was identified in a study of cytomegalovirus exposure and HLA in healthy donors. Both 60 Vbeta primers and 13 Jbeta primers went into the PCR. Here immunoSEQ multiplex PCR was the method, and the copy in TCRdb shows in-frame clones only, minus some. The data hold 55,000 to 70,000 clones, with 77% observed a single time. The TCR comes from a male donor in good health and CMV-seropositive. The sequenced sample was PBMCs.

For the CDR3, the DNA is TGTGCCACCAGCAGAGCTCCGGTACTAGCCAGAGATACGCAGTATTTT. Its translation is CATSRAPVLARDTQYF. The rearrangement uses TRBV15 and TRBJ2-3; tentative D call: TRBD2 (6 bases). This CDR3 has 16 residues. Per germline, CDR1 LNHNV and CDR2 YYDKDF (reference sequence). V lost 1 base, J lost 5 bases, and 16 bases lay in between.